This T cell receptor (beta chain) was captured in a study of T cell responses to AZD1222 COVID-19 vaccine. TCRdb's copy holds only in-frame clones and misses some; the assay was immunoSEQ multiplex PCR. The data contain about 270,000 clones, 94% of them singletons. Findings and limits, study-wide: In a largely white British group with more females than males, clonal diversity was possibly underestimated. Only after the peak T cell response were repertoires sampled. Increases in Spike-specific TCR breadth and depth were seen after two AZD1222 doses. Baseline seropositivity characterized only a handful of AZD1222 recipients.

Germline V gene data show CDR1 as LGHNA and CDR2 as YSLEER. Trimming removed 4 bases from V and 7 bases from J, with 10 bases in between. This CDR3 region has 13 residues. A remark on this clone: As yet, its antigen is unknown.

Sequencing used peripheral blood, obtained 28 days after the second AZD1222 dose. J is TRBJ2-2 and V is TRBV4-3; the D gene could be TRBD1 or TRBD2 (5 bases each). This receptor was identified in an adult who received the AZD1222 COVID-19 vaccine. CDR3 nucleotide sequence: TGCGCCAGCAGCCCAAAGAGGGGCGGGGAGCTGTTTTTT. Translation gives CASSPKRGGELFF.